This T cell receptor beta chain was identified during a study of identical twins. One entry per CDR3 protein, called by TCRdb with MiXCR from the 5' RACE reads. This table has 430,000 or so distinct CDR3 sequences, 20% to 30% appearing once. The germline gives CDR1 SGHTA, CDR2 FQGNSA. J lost 4 bases, V lost 1 base, and 7 bases had no gene match. The CDR3 runs to 16 residues. The same specimen was also included in a second study, on T cells expressing NK-cell markers.

Sequenced sample: CD4+ T cells sorted from blood. The rearrangement links TRBV7-2 to TRBJ2-1, with 7 bases that match TRBD2. The sequence came from a young woman in good health. The CDR3 region has the DNA TGTGCCAGCAGCTTAGTGGCGGCTAGCGGATACAATGAGCAGTTCTTC. It specifies CASSLVAASGYNEQFF. Looking up the rest from reference TRBV7-2 and TRBJ2-1 gives the full variable domain: GAGVSQSPSNKVTEKGKDVELRCDPISGHTALYWYRQSLGQGLEFLIYFQGNSAPDKSGLPSDRFSAERTGGSVSTLTIQRTQQEDSAVYLCASSLVAASGYNEQFFGPGTRLTVL.